A single sample gave rise to the 5 T cell receptor beta chains below, sequenced in a study of regulatory T cells in long-lasting Graves disease. As to time point: persistent/refractory GD, antithyroid drugs over 5 years with positive TRAb. RNA isolated from PBMCs was used to make the TCR library. Assembly of TCR beta libraries relied on iRepertoire HTBI primers together with Arm-PCR of CDR3 regions. In TCRdb, the multiplex PCR reads were re-called with MiXCR into one record per CDR3 protein. The table lists more than 350,000 distinct CDR3 sequences, over 20% of them singletons. This specimen consisted of peripheral blood mononuclear cells (PBMCs), obtained when the disease was refractory, from a patient treated with antithyroid drugs. These receptors originate from a female donor with Graves disease.

Here the CDR3 reads CASSLGQKQFF. As DNA, the CDR3 is TGTGCCAGCAGCTTGGGCCAGAAGCAGTTCTTC. V gene TRBV5-6 combines with J gene TRBJ2-1; D call uncertain. The CDR3 is 11 amino acids. V lost 0 bases, J lost 11 bases, and 6 bases lay in between. In germline, CDR1 is SGHDT, CDR2 YYEEEE.

The chain links TRBV14 to TRBJ1-4; 7 bases fit TRBD1. The CDR3 has 14 amino acids. The ends lost 0 bases at V and 5 bases at J; junction bases unmatched: 0. Germline CDR1 is SGHDN and CDR2 is FVKESK. CDR3 protein: CASSQEQGNEKLFF. DNA of the CDR3: TGTGCCAGCAGCCAAGAACAGGGGAATGAAAAACTGTTTTTT.

This clonotype occurred a few times. The V gene is TRBV28, the J gene TRBJ1-5; D unclear. This CDR3 region has 13 residues. The ends were cut back, 7 bases at V and 6 bases at J, with 13 bases in the middle. Germline CDR1 reads MDHEN; CDR2 reads SYDVKM. In DNA form, the CDR3 reads TGTGCCAGCAAGACCACCGGGGTTCAGCCCCAGCATTTT. Translation gives CASKTTGVQPQHF.

V usage is TRBV27 and J usage is TRBJ1-1; D uncertain. This CDR3 is 13 amino acids long. With 6 bases removed from V and 0 bases from J, the gap between germline ends came to 8 bases. Germline V gives CDR1 MNHEY, CDR2 SMNVEV (reference sequence). The CDR3 protein is CASRPGMNTEAFF. Here the CDR3 DNA reads TGTGCCAGCAGGCCCGGCATGAACACTGAAGCTTTCTTT.

This clonotype was counted many times. This chain connects TRBV7-9 to TRBJ2-2; 10 bases are shared with TRBD2. V was pared by 5 bases and J by 1 base, with 13 bases of the junction left unmatched. Germline V gene lookup returns CDR1 SEHNR and CDR2 FQNEAQ (reference sequence). The CDR3 length is 19 residues. CDR3 in amino acids: CASSPLVPSSGRNTGELFF. CDR3 coding DNA: TGTGCCAGCAGCCCGTTGGTCCCTTCTAGCGGGAGGAACACCGGGGAGCTGTTTTTT.